These T cell receptor beta chains were read from a single sample in a study of CD8 T cells in Susac syndrome. TCRdb independently ran MiXCR on the immunoSEQ multiplex PCR reads; one entry per CDR3 protein. The sample has 150,000 to 180,000 distinct CDR3 sequences, around 95% seen once. Sequenced: CD8+ T cells from PBMCs. These receptors came from a human donor with multiple sclerosis. Each CDR3 is given with its conserved first and last residue. D genes are given only for firm matches. Some rows have no size entry. The others give once, few or many, or a class for an expanded clone.

j_call v_call clone_size d_call cdr3_nt cdr3_aa
TRBJ2-7 TRBV29-1 few TRBD2 TGCAGCGTTGATGGTCTAGCGGGGGCCTACGAGCAGTACTTC CSVDGLAGAYEQYF
TRBJ2-5 TRBV20-1 NA TRBD2 TGCAGTGCTAGAGATCGGGCTAGCGGGGGGGCCGGGGAGACCCAGTACTTC CSARDRASGGAGETQYF
TRBJ1-1 TRBV29-1 NA TRBD1 TGCAGCGTCCTGACGACAGGGAGTCGGTCTGAAGCTTTCTTT CSVLTTGSRSEAFF
TRBJ1-5 TRBV28 NA TRBD1 TGTGCCAGCAGCCTAGGGACAGGGGTCCAGCCCCAGCATTTT CASSLGTGVQPQHF
TRBJ2-1 TRBV3-1 once NA TGTGCCAGCAGCCAAGATAAACAGTACAATGAGCAGTTCTTC CASSQDKQYNEQFF
TRBJ2-1 TRBV12-3/TRBV12-4 NA NA TGTGCCAGCACCCCACACAGCGACAATGAGCAGTTCTTC CASTPHSDNEQFF
TRBJ2-2 TRBV6-2/TRBV6-3 NA NA TGTGCCAGCTTGCCAGGGGCCGGGGAGTTGTTTTTT CASLPGAGELFF
TRBJ2-7 TRBV4-1 NA NA TGCGCCAGCAGCCAAGTTGGGACGCCAGGGAGCTCCTACGAGCAGTACTTC CASSQVGTPGSSYEQYF
TRBJ2-3 TRBV9 NA TRBD2 TGTGCCAGCAGCATTACTAGCGGGGGGACAAAGGCGAATACGCAGTATTTT CASSITSGGTKANTQYF
TRBJ1-2 TRBV4-2 NA TRBD1 TGTGCCAGCAGCCAAGGGACAGGGGGCAAAGATGGCTACACCTTC CASSQGTGGKDGYTF
TRBJ2-1 TRBV9 once NA TGTGCCAGCAGCGTAGTCGGGGGTTACAATGAGCAGTTCTTC CASSVVGGYNEQFF
TRBJ2-7 TRBV6-2/TRBV6-3 NA TRBD2 TGTGCCAGCAGCTGGACTAGGTCCTACGAGCAGTACTTC CASSWTRSYEQYF
TRBJ2-1 TRBV4-1 NA NA TGCGCCAGCAGCCAACTCCCGGGGAATGATCGGTTCTTC CASSQLPGNDRFF
TRBJ1-5 TRBV3-1 once NA TGTGCCAGCAGCCAAGTCCGCGACACTGGACATCATAGCAATCAGCCCCAGCATTTT CASSQVRDTGHHSNQPQHF
TRBJ1-1 TRBV6-5 NA NA TGTGCCATCAGGGGCCCCCCCGACCCTGAAGCTTTCTTT CAIRGPPDPEAFF
TRBJ1-3 TRBV2 NA TRBD1 TGTGCCAGCAGTTGGACAGGTTCCTCTGGAAACACCATATATTTT CASSWTGSSGNTIYF
TRBJ1-1 TRBV13 NA TRBD1 TGTGCCAGCAGCTTATTTGTCGGGACAGGGGAATTTTTCACTGAAGCTTTCTTT CASSLFVGTGEFFTEAFF
TRBJ2-5 TRBV11-1 NA NA TGTGCCAGCAAGGAGGGGGGGCCCGAGACCCAGTACTTC CASKEGGPETQYF
TRBJ2-6 TRBV20-1 NA NA TGCAGTGCTAGGGACCGACCTAGCCCTGGGGCCAACGTCCTGACTTTC CSARDRPSPGANVLTF
TRBJ1-1 TRBV20-1 NA TRBD1 TGCAGTGCTACAGACAGGGGGCTGGACACTGAAGCTTTCTTT CSATDRGLDTEAFF
TRBJ2-5 TRBV19 NA TRBD1 TGTGCCAGTACCCAAGGACAGGGAGACGAGACCCAGTACTTC CASTQGQGDETQYF
TRBJ2-1 TRBV27 NA NA TGTGCCAGCAGTGTCTACAATGAGCAGTTCTTC CASSVYNEQFF
TRBJ2-5 TRBV5-1 NA TRBD2 TGCGCCAGCAGTCTTAGCGGGGGGGCGAGCGAGACCCAGTACTTC CASSLSGGASETQYF
TRBJ2-7 TRBV29-1 NA TRBD2 TGCAGCGCCTCGGGGGGGCGCTACGAGCAGTACTTC CSASGGRYEQYF
TRBJ2-3 TRBV18 NA TRBD2 TGTGCCAGCTCACCACCGACTAGCGGGGGGGCCACAGATACGCAGTATTTT CASSPPTSGGATDTQYF
TRBJ2-1 TRBV7-9 NA NA TGTGCCAGCAGCTTAAGTCCTACGGCGGATGAGCAGTTCTTC CASSLSPTADEQFF
TRBJ1-1 TRBV20-1 NA NA TGCAGTGCTAGAGATCAGAGGGCGGGTGGGGCTTTCTTT CSARDQRAGGAFF
TRBJ2-5 TRBV7-8 NA TRBD1 TGTGCCAGCAGCCCCGGGACAGGGTTATGGGAGACCCAGTACTTC CASSPGTGLWETQYF
TRBJ2-5 TRBV20-1 NA TRBD2 TGCAGTGCGCCGAACTCCGGGACTAGCGGGGGGATTTTACAAGAGACCCAGTACTTC CSAPNSGTSGGILQETQYF
TRBJ1-2 TRBV7-9 NA NA TGTGCCAGCAGCTTAGCGGCAGGCTATGGCTACACCTTC CASSLAAGYGYTF
TRBJ1-1 TRBV30 once NA TGTGCCTCGGCTGCGGAACTGAACACTGAAGCTTTCTTT CASAAELNTEAFF
TRBJ2-7 TRBV20-1 NA NA TGCAGTGCTAGAGAGGAGACAGACCCTTTTTACGAGCAGTACTTC CSAREETDPFYEQYF
TRBJ2-1 TRBV4-1 NA NA TGCGCCAGCAGCCAACTACAGAACAATGAGCAGTTCTTC CASSQLQNNEQFF
TRBJ1-2 TRBV7-8 NA NA TGTGCCAGCAGCTTAGTGCGGACGTCAGGGGTAATGGATGGCTACACCTTC CASSLVRTSGVMDGYTF
TRBJ2-1 TRBV20-1 NA NA TGCAGTGCTAGAGGACTAACAAACTACAATGAGCAGTTCTTC CSARGLTNYNEQFF
TRBJ2-3 TRBV3-1 NA NA TGTGCCAGCAGCCCCGTGAAGGGGGGGGCACCGGGTAGCACAGATACGCAGTATTTT CASSPVKGGAPGSTDTQYF
TRBJ2-7 TRBV20-1 NA TRBD1 TGCAGTGCTGGGATAGACAGGGACGAGCAGTACTTC CSAGIDRDEQYF
TRBJ2-5 TRBV12-3/TRBV12-4 NA NA TGTGCCAGCAGTTTAGGGGACATCGCGGAGACCCAGTACTTC CASSLGDIAETQYF
TRBJ2-4 TRBV7-3 NA NA TGTGCCAGCAGCTTATTTCCCCCGATAGCCAAAAACATTCAGTACTTC CASSLFPPIAKNIQYF
TRBJ2-7 TRBV20-1 NA TRBD2 TGCAGTGCCAGAGTTCTAGCGGGGAGATCCTACGAGCAGTACTTC CSARVLAGRSYEQYF
TRBJ2-2 TRBV30 NA NA TGTGCCTGGGGGATAGCGGTTAACACCGGGGAGCTGTTTTTT CAWGIAVNTGELFF
TRBJ2-7 TRBV6-5 NA NA TGTGCCAGCAGTACCCGGACAGAAGTAACCTACGAGCAGTACTTC CASSTRTEVTYEQYF
TRBJ2-2 TRBV6-5 NA NA TGTGCCAGCCAACCGCAGACCGGGGAGCTGTTTTTT CASQPQTGELFF
TRBJ1-1 TRBV14 once TRBD1 TGTGCCAGCAGCCTTTCCCGACTCGGACGACAGGGGGCCGCTGAAGCTTTCTTT CASSLSRLGRQGAAEAFF
TRBJ2-3 TRBV5-1 NA TRBD2 TGCGCCAGCCAGGGAGGGGCAGATACGCAGTATTTT CASQGGADTQYF
TRBJ2-5 TRBV7-6 NA NA TGTGCCAGCAGCTTAGCGATAGGGGAGACCCAGTACTTC CASSLAIGETQYF
TRBJ1-1 TRBV29-1 NA NA TGCAGCGTTGAAGAAAACAGGGCTTTCTTT CSVEENRAFF
TRBJ1-2 TRBV30 once TRBD1 TGTGCCTGCCGCCTACAGGGGGCTGGGGGCTACACCTTC CACRLQGAGGYTF
TRBJ1-1 TRBV30 NA NA TGTGCCTGGAGTGTAATAGGAGGGACTGAAGCTTTCTTT CAWSVIGGTEAFF
TRBJ2-1 TRBV11-2 NA TRBD2 TGTGCCAGCAGCTCTGGGACTACGAATGAGCAGTTCTTC CASSSGTTNEQFF
TRBJ1-1 TRBV27 once TRBD1 TGTGCCAGCAGTTCCGCGACAGGGTACGGGGCTTTCTTT CASSSATGYGAFF
TRBJ2-1 TRBV30 few NA TGTGCCTGGAGTGTAGGAGCGGGTGAGCAGTTCTTC CAWSVGAGEQFF
TRBJ1-1 TRBV29-1 NA NA TGCAGCGTTGGAGTTTGGAATAAGACTGAAGCTTTCTTT CSVGVWNKTEAFF
TRBJ1-4 TRBV7-9 NA TRBD1 TGTGCCAGCAGCGCAGAGGGGGCGGCTAATGAAAAACTGTTTTTT CASSAEGAANEKLFF
TRBJ2-7 TRBV30 once TRBD2 TGTGCCTGGAGTCCGCGCTCACAACTAGCGGGGGACTACGAGCAGTACTTC CAWSPRSQLAGDYEQYF
TRBJ1-2 TRBV30 NA NA TGTGCCTGGAGAAACAGGGATTATGGCTACACCTTC CAWRNRDYGYTF
TRBJ1-1 TRBV19 NA TRBD1 TGTGCCAGTAGTGACAGGGCGAAGGACACTGAAGCTTTCTTT CASSDRAKDTEAFF
TRBJ2-7 TRBV3-1 NA TRBD2 TGTGCCAGCAGCCTGGGACTAGCGGAAACCTACGAGCAGTACTTC CASSLGLAETYEQYF
TRBJ2-2 TRBV29-1 NA TRBD1 TGCAGCGTTGAAGATTGGGACAGGAACACCGGGGAGCTGTTTTTT CSVEDWDRNTGELFF